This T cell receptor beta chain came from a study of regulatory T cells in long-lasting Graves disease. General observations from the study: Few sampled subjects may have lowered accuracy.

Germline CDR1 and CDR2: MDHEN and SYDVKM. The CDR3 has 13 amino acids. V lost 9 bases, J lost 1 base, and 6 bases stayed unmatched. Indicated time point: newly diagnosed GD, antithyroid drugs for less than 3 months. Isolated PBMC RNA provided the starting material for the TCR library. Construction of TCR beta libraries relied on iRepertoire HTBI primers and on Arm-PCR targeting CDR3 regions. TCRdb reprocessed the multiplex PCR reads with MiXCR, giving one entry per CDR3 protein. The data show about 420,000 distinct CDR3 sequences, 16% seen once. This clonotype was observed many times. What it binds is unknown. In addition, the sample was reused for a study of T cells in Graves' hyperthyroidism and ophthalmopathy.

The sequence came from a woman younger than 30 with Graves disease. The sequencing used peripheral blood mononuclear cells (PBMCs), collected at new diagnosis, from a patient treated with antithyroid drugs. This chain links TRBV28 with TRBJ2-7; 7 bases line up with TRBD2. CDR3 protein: CASWTSFSYEQYF. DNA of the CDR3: TGTGCCAGTTGGACTAGTTTTTCCTACGAGCAGTACTTC. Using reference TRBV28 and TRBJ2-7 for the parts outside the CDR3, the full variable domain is DVKVTQSSRYLVKRTGEKVFLECVQDMDHENMFWYRQDPGLGLRLIYFSYDVKMKEKGDIPEGYSVSREKKERFSLILESASTNQTSMYLCASWTSFSYEQYFGPGTRLTVT.